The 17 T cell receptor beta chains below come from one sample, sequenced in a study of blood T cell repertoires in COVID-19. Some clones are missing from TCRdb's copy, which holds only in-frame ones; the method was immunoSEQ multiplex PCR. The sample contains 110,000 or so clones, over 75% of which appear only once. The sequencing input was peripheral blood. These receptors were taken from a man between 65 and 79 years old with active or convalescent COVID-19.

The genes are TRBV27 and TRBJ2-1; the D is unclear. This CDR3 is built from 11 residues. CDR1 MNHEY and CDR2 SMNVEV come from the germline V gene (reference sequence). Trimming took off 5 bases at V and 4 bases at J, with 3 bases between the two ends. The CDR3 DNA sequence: TGTGCCAGCAGTCGTTACAATGAGCAGTTCTTC. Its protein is CASSRYNEQFF.

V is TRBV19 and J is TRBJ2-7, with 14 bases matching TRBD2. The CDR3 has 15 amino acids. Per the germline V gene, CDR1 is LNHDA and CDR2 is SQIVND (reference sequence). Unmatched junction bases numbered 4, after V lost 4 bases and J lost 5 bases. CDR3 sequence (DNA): TGTGCCAGTAGTACAGGGACTAGCGGGAGTAACGAGCAGTACTTC. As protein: CASSTGTSGSNEQYF.

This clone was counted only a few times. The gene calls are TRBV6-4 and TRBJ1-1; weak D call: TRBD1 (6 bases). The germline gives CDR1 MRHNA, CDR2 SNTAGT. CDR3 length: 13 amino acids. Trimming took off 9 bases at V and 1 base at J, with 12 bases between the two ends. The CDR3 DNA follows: TGTGCCAGTAACCAACAGGGGAACACTGAAGCTTTCTTT. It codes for CASNQQGNTEAFF.

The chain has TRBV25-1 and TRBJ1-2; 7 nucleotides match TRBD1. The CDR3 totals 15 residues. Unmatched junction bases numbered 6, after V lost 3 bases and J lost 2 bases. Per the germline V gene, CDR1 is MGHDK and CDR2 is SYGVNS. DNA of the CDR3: TGTGCCAGCAGTGATCCGGGACAGAGGAACTATGGCTACACCTTC. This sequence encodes CASSDPGQRNYGYTF.

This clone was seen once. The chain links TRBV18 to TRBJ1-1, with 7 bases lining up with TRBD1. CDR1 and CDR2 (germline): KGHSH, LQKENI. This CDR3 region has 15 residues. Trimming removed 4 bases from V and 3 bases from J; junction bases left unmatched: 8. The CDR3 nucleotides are TGTGCCAGCTCACTTAATCGACAGGGCTACACTGAAGCTTTCTTT. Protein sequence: CASSLNRQGYTEAFF.

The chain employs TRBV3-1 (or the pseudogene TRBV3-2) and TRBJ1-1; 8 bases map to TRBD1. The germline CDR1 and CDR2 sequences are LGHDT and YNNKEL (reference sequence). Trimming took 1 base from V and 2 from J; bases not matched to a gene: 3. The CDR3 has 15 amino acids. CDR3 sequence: CASSQGGQANTEAFF. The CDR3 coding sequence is TGTGCCAGCAGCCAAGGGGGACAGGCCAACACTGAAGCTTTCTTT.

The CDR3 nucleotides read TGTGCCAGCAGTTTTCGGGGTGCAACTAATGAAAAACTGTTTTTT. Translation: CASSFRGATNEKLFF. The gene calls are TRBV28 and TRBJ1-4; D is unresolved. Trimming left V 3 bases short and J 0 bases short, with 8 bases between. CDR1 MDHEN and CDR2 SYDVKM come from the germline V gene. This CDR3 is 15 amino acids long.

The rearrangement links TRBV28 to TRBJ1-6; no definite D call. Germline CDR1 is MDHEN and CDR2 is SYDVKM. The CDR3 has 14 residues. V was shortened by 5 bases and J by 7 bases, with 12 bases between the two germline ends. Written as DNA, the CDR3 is TGTGCCAGCAGTGACGGACTGGGAAATTCACCCCTCCACTTT. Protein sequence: CASSDGLGNSPLHF.

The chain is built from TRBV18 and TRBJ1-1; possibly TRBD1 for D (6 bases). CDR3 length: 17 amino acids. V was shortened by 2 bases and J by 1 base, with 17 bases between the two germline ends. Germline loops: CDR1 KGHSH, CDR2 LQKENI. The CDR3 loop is CASSPVKPGHTNTEAFF. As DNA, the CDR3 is TGTGCCAGCTCACCAGTGAAACCGGGACACACGAACACTGAAGCTTTCTTT.

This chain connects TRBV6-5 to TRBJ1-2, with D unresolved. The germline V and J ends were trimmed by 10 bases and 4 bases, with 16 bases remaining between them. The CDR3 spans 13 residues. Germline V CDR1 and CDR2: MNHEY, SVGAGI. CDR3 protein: CATGGGRSYGYTF. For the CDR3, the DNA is TGTGCCACGGGAGGCGGGCGGAGCTATGGCTACACCTTC.

CDR3 DNA sequence: TGTGCCACGTCGGACAGGTATGGCTACACCTTC. Protein sequence: CATSDRYGYTF. This chain links TRBV15 with TRBJ1-2; 7 nucleotides line up with TRBD1. This CDR3 has 11 amino acids. V was pared by 9 bases and J by 5 bases, with 3 bases of the junction left unmatched. Germline V gene data show CDR1 as LNHNV and CDR2 as YYDKDF (reference sequence).

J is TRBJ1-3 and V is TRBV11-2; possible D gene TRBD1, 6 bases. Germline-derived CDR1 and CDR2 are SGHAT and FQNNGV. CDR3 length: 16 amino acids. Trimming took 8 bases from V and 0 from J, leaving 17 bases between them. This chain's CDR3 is CASSKDSLVSGNTIYF. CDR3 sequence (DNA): TGTGCCAGCTCCAAGGACAGTCTTGTCTCTGGAAACACCATATATTTT. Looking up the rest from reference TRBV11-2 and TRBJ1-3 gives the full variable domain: EAGVAQSPRYKIIEKRQSVAFWCNPISGHATLYWYQQILGQGPKLLIQFQNNGVVDDSQLPKDRFSAERLKGVDSTLKIQPAKLEDSAVYLCASSKDSLVSGNTIYFGEGSWLTVV.

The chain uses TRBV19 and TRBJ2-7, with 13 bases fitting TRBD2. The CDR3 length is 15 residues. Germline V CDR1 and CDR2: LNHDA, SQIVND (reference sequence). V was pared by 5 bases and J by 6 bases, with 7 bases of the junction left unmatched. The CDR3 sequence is CASSVLAGGPSEQYF. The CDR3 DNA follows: TGTGCCAGTAGTGTACTAGCGGGAGGGCCAAGCGAGCAGTACTTC.

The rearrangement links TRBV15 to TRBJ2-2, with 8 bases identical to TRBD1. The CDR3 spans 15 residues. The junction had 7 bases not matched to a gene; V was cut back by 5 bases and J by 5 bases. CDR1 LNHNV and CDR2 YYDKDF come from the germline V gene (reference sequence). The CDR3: CATSPSRQGTGELFF. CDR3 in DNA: TGTGCCACCAGCCCTTCAAGACAGGGGACCGGGGAGCTGTTTTTT.

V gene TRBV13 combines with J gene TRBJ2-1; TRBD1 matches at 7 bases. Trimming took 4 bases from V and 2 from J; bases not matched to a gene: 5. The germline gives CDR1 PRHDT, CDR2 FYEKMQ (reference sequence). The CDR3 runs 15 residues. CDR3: CASSWGTETYNEQFF. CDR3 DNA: TGTGCCAGCAGCTGGGGGACAGAAACCTACAATGAGCAGTTCTTC. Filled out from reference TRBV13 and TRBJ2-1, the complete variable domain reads AAGVIQSPRHLIKEKRETATLKCYPIPRHDTVYWYQQGPGQDPQFLISFYEKMQSDKGSIPDRFSAQQFSDYHSELNMSSLELGDSALYFCASSWGTETYNEQFFGPGTRLTVL.

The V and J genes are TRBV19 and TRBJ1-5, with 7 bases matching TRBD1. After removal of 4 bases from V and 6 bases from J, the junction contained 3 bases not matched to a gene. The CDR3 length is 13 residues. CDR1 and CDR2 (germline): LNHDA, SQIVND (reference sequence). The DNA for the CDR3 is TGTGCCAGTAGTACAGGGGGAGCTCAGCCCCAGCATTTT. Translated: CASSTGGAQPQHF. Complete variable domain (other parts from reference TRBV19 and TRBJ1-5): DGGITQSPKYLFRKEGQNVTLSCEQNLNHDAMYWYRQDPGQGLRLIYYSQIVNDFQKGDIAEGYSVSREKKESFPLTVTSAQKNPTAFYLCASSTGGAQPQHFGDGTRLSIL.

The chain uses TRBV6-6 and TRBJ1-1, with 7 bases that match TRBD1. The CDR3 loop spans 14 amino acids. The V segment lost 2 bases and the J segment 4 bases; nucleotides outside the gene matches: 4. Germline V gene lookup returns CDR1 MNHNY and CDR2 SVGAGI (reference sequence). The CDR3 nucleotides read TGTGCCAGCAGTTACGACAGGGTGTCCACTGAAGCTTTCTTT. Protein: CASSYDRVSTEAFF.